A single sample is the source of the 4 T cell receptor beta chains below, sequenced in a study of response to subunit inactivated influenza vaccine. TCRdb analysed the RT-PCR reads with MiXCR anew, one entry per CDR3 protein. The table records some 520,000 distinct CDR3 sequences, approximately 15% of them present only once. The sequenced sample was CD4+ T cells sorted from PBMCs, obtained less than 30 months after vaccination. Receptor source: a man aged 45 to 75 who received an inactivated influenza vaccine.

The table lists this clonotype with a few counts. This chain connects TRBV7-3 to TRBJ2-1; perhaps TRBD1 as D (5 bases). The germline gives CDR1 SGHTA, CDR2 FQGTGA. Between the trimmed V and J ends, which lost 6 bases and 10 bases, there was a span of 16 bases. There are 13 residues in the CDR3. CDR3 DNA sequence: TGTGCCAGCAGTCCTACCTCTTCAGGGGAGCAGTTCTTC. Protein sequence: CASSPTSSGEQFF.

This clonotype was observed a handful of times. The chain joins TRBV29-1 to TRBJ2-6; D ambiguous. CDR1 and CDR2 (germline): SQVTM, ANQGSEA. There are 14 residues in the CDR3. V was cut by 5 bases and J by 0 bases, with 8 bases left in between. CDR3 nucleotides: TGCAGCGTTACACCGTTCTCTGGGGCCAACGTCCTGACTTTC. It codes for CSVTPFSGANVLTF.

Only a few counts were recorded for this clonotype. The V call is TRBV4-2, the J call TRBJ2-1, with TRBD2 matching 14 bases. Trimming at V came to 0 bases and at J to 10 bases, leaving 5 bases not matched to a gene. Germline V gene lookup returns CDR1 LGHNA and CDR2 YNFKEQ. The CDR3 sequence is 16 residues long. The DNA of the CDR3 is TGTGCCAGCAGCCAAGAGGGTGGGACTAGCGGGAGAGAGCAGTTCTTC. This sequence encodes CASSQEGGTSGREQFF.

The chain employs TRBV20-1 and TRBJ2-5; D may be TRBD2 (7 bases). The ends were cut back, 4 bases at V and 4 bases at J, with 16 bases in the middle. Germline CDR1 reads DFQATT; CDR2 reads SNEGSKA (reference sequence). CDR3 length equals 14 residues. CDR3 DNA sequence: TGCAGTGCTAACAGGGAAGGGAGGGCAGAGACCCAGTACTTC. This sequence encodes CSANREGRAETQYF.